This T cell receptor (beta chain) is from a study of blood T cell repertoires in COVID-19. On this clone itself: Other DNA sequences in this specimen translate into the identical CDR3.

Trimming cost V 2 bases and J 4 bases; bases outside gene matches: 0. The CDR3 totals 14 residues. Germline V gene lookup returns CDR1 MDHEN and CDR2 SYDVKM. Libraries were prepared by immunoSEQ multiplex PCR; TCRdb keeps only in-frame clonotypes and omits some of them. The sample has 120,000 or so clones, roughly 85% seen once. The material sequenced was peripheral blood. The sequence derives from a human donor in a cohort sampled during active COVID-19. This sequence joins TRBV28 and TRBJ2-5; the match to TRBD2 covers 11 bases. CDR3: CASSLLAGGETQYF. The CDR3 DNA follows: TGTGCCAGCAGTTTACTAGCGGGAGGAGAGACCCAGTACTTC.